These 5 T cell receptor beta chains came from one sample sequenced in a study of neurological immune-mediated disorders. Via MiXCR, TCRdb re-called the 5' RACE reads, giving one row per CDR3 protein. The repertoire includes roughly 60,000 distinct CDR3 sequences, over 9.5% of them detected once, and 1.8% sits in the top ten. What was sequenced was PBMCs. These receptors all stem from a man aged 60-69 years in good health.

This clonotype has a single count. CDR3 amino acids: CAISLELGRGDTQYF. In DNA form, the CDR3 reads TGCGCCATTAGCTTGGAGCTGGGGAGGGGAGATACGCAGTATTTT. This chain connects TRBV5-1 to TRBJ2-3; the match to TRBD2 covers 7 bases. The germline V gene encodes CDR1 SGHRS and CDR2 YFSETQ. The junction had 15 bases not matched to a gene; V was cut back by 9 bases and J by 5 bases. This CDR3 has 15 residues. The entire variable domain, with the rest obtained from reference TRBV5-1 and TRBJ2-3, is as follows: KAGVTQTPRYLIKTRGQQVTLSCSPISGHRSVSWYQQTPGQGLQFLFEYFSETQRNKGNFPGRFSGRQFSNSRSEMNVSTLELGDSALYLCAISLELGRGDTQYFGPGTRLTVL.

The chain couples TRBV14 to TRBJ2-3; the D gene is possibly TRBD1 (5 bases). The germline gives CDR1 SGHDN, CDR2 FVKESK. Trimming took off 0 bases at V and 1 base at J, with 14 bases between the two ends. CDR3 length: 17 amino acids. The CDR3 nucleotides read TGTGCCAGCAGCCAAGATCAAGGGGTCGTTCGCACAGATACGCAGTATTTT. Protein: CASSQDQGVVRTDTQYF.

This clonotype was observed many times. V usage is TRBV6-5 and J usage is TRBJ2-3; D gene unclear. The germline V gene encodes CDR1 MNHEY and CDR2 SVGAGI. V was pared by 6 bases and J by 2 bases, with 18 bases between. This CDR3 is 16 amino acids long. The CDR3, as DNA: TGTGCCAGCAGCGCTCCCGGACGCCGGCCCACAGATACGCAGTATTTT. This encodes CASSAPGRRPTDTQYF.

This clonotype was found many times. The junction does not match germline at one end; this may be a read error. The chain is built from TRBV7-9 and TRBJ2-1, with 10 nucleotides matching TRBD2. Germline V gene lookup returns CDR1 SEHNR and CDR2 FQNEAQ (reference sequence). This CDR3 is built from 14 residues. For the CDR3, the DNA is TGTGCCAGCAGCCTAGCGGGGGTTTACAATGAGCAGTTCTTC. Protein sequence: CASSLAGVYNEQFF.

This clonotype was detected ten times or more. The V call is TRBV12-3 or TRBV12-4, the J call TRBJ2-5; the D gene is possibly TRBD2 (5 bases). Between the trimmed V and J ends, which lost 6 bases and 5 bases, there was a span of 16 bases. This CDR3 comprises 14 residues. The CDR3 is CASSPETGGETQYF. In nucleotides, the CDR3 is TGTGCCAGCAGCCCCGAAACGGGCGGGGAGACCCAGTACTTC.